Listed below are T cell receptor beta chains from one sample, sequenced in a study of early stage breast cancer tumors. Measured with immunoSEQ multiplex PCR; TCRdb has only the in-frame clones, and not every one. The data show about 72,000 clones, with around four fifths seen just once and 3.5% held by the top ten. Sequencing used blood. These receptors were collected from a person aged 55 to 75 with breast cancer. Each CDR3 is given with its conserved first and last residue. Fields, in order: D gene, J gene, clone size, V gene, CDR3 DNA, CDR3 protein. A D gene is named only where the DNA matches it firmly. Clone size is stated in some rows and not others, as once, few, many or a class when expanded.

d_call: .
j_call: TRBJ1-5
clone_size: .
v_call: TRBV7-2
cdr3_nt: TGTGCCAGCAGCTTATTGGAGGCACACTTCGGGCGTTATCAGCCCCAGCATTTT
cdr3_aa: CASSLLEAHFGRYQPQHF

d_call: TRBD1
j_call: TRBJ1-5
clone_size: .
v_call: TRBV5-5
cdr3_nt: TGTGCCAGCAGTTGGGACAGGGCCCAGCCCCAGCATTTT
cdr3_aa: CASSWDRAQPQHF

d_call: .
j_call: TRBJ2-5
clone_size: .
v_call: TRBV11-2
cdr3_nt: TGTGCCAGCAGCTTAGTTTCTAGCTCAGAGACCCAGTACTTC
cdr3_aa: CASSLVSSSETQYF

d_call: .
j_call: TRBJ2-7
clone_size: .
v_call: TRBV27
cdr3_nt: TGTGCCAGCAGAGGGGTGTCCGAGCAGTACTTC
cdr3_aa: CASRGVSEQYF

d_call: .
j_call: TRBJ2-7
clone_size: .
v_call: TRBV19
cdr3_nt: TGTGCCAGTAGTGGGGGGAATGTCGGCGTCGAGCAGTACTTC
cdr3_aa: CASSGGNVGVEQYF

d_call: .
j_call: TRBJ1-5
clone_size: .
v_call: TRBV6-6
cdr3_nt: TGTGCCAGCAGTTACTCGACGGCAGGCCTCCAGCCCCAGCATTTT
cdr3_aa: CASSYSTAGLQPQHF

d_call: TRBD1
j_call: TRBJ1-2
clone_size: .
v_call: TRBV29-1
cdr3_nt: TGCAGCGTTGAAAAGGGGGCGGGCTATGGCTACACCTTC
cdr3_aa: CSVEKGAGYGYTF

d_call: .
j_call: TRBJ1-1
clone_size: .
v_call: TRBV6-1
cdr3_nt: TGTGCCAGCAGTGACAGGGCGAGGACTGAAGCTTTCTTT
cdr3_aa: CASSDRARTEAFF

d_call: TRBD1
j_call: TRBJ2-5
clone_size: .
v_call: TRBV7-9
cdr3_nt: TGTGCCAGCAGGTTCGACAGGGCAGAGACCCAGTACTTC
cdr3_aa: CASRFDRAETQYF

d_call: .
j_call: TRBJ2-7
clone_size: few
v_call: TRBV2
cdr3_nt: TGTGCCAGCAGTGAAGTATGGGACGAGCAGTACTTC
cdr3_aa: CASSEVWDEQYF

d_call: .
j_call: TRBJ1-1
clone_size: few
v_call: TRBV5-1
cdr3_nt: TGCGCCAGCAGCCCGACCTTAAACACTGAAGCTTTCTTT
cdr3_aa: CASSPTLNTEAFF

d_call: TRBD1
j_call: TRBJ1-1
clone_size: .
v_call: TRBV5-1
cdr3_nt: TGCGCCAGCAGCGACGGACAGGGGAGGGTGAACACTGAAGCTTTCTTT
cdr3_aa: CASSDGQGRVNTEAFF

d_call: TRBD1
j_call: TRBJ2-1
clone_size: .
v_call: TRBV14
cdr3_nt: TGTGCCAGCAGCTGGATCGGGACAGGGATCTGGGAGCAGTTCTTC
cdr3_aa: CASSWIGTGIWEQFF

d_call: .
j_call: TRBJ2-1
clone_size: .
v_call: TRBV5-4
cdr3_nt: TGTGCCAGCAGCCCCTTTCGGGCTTCCCCCTCCTACAATGAGCAGTTCTTC
cdr3_aa: CASSPFRASPSYNEQFF

d_call: .
j_call: TRBJ1-6
clone_size: .
v_call: TRBV7-2
cdr3_nt: TGTGCCAGCGGAACAGGGTACAATTCACCCCTCCACTTT
cdr3_aa: CASGTGYNSPLHF

d_call: .
j_call: TRBJ1-2
clone_size: .
v_call: TRBV15
cdr3_nt: TGTGCCACCAGCCCCCGGAGAGGGTGGGCTGGCTACACCTTC
cdr3_aa: CATSPRRGWAGYTF

d_call: TRBD1
j_call: TRBJ2-3
clone_size: .
v_call: TRBV27
cdr3_nt: TGTGCCAGCAGTTCCCCGGGACAGGGCACAGATACGCAGTATTTT
cdr3_aa: CASSSPGQGTDTQYF